A single sample gave rise to the 26 T cell receptor beta chains below, sequenced in a study of T cell repertoires in cytomegalovirus infection. One entry per CDR3 protein results from TCRdb running MiXCR on the reads. Of roughly 600,000 distinct CDR3 sequences listed, 24% are singletons. Sequenced input: CD8+ T cells from PBMCs. These receptors came from a human donor in good health (CMV status not recorded). Some clones in this sample may be carry-over from other donors' samples.

This clonotype was found a few times. The CDR3 loop reads CASSLKGFGNQPQHF. In DNA form, the CDR3 reads TGTGCCAGCAGTTTAAAGGGTTTTGGCAATCAGCCCCAGCATTTT. The chain combines TRBV12-3 or TRBV12-4 with TRBJ1-5; D gene uncertain. V lost 2 bases to trimming and J lost 2 bases, with 10 bases between them. CDR3 length: 15 residues.

This clonotype was seen at least ten times. The gene calls are TRBV25-1 and TRBJ2-1; D ambiguous. Trimming took off 7 bases at V and 0 bases at J, with 10 bases between the two ends. This CDR3 is 14 amino acids long. In germline, CDR1 is MGHDK, CDR2 SYGVNS. The CDR3 sequence is CASIAASSYNEQFF. The CDR3 DNA reads as TGTGCCAGCATCGCGGCGAGCTCCTACAATGAGCAGTTCTTC.

The CDR3 region has the DNA TGCAGCGTTGACAGGGACGGCTACACCTTC. It specifies CSVDRDGYTF. The chain uses TRBV29-1 and TRBJ1-2; a weak D match, TRBD1 (5 bases). The V and J ends lost 3 bases and 8 bases respectively, with 7 bases between them. The CDR3 is made up of 10 amino acids. Germline-derived CDR1 and CDR2 are SQVTM and ANQGSEA.

The table lists this clonotype with a few counts. The rearrangement links TRBV6-2 or TRBV6-3 to TRBJ2-2, with 7 positions matching TRBD2. The junction had 11 bases not matched to a gene; V was cut back by 0 bases and J by 1 base. The CDR3 loop spans 19 amino acids. Germline V gives CDR1 MNHEY, CDR2 SVGEGT. CDR3 in amino acids: CASSYSTRSSSGNTGELFF. Written as DNA, the CDR3 is TGTGCCAGCAGTTACTCGACTCGCTCTTCTAGCGGGAACACCGGGGAGCTGTTTTTT.

This clonotype was detected only a few times. The chain joins TRBV11-3 to TRBJ1-1; unclear D gene. V lost 5 bases and J 3 bases, leaving 13 bases between the germline ends. The V gene's germline CDR1 is SGHNT and CDR2 YENEEA. The CDR3 sequence is 14 residues long. The CDR3 loop is CASSLGGPDTEAFF. CDR3 coding DNA: TGTGCCAGCAGCCTAGGAGGTCCGGACACTGAAGCTTTCTTT.

The gene calls are TRBV23-1 and TRBJ1-6; D uncertain. TRBV23-1 is assigned to the ORF class and has an uncertain function. The length of the CDR3 is 10 residues. Deletions cut 6 bases from V and 13 bases from J, with 7 bases between. The CDR3 loop reads CASRACPLHF. CDR3 DNA sequence: TGCGCCAGCAGAGCCTGTCCCCTCCACTTT.

A note on this clonotype: A single base separates this from a much larger clone, so it may be a read error. The J gene is TRBJ1-5, the V gene TRBV7-2; D uncertain. Germline CDR1 reads SGHTA; CDR2 reads FQGNSA. The CDR3 is made up of 14 amino acids. CDR3 nucleotide sequence: TGTGTCAGCAGCTTATATCCGATCAATCAGCCCCAGCATTTT. Protein: CVSSLYPINQPQHF.

This clonotype showed up just a few times. Lacking the conserved final phenylalanine or tryptophan, this CDR3 likely reflects a read error. No DNA is shown, since the ends of the CDR3 on it are uncertain; the CDR3 is the one TCRdb lists. The chain uses TRBV7-2 and TRBJ1-2. The CDR3 spans 9 amino acids, including both terminal residues. From germline, CDR1 is SGHTA and CDR2 FQGNSA. The CDR3 region is CASSSDWFM.

The J gene is TRBJ2-3, the V gene TRBV28; 8 nucleotides match TRBD1. After removal of 5 bases from V and 6 bases from J, the junction contained 4 bases not matched to a gene. Germline loops: CDR1 MDHEN, CDR2 SYDVKM. This CDR3 has 13 amino acids. The CDR3 here is CASSQTGVDTQYF. CDR3 nucleotide sequence: TGTGCCAGCAGTCAGACAGGGGTGGATACGCAGTATTTT.

The table lists this clonotype with a few counts. The chain recombines TRBV5-6 with TRBJ1-6; D gene ambiguous. Germline CDR1 SGHDT, CDR2 YYEEEE. The CDR3 spans 14 residues. Trimming pared 3 bases from V and 9 bases from J, leaving 13 bases between. The CDR3 sequence is CASSSGRPTSPLHF. CDR3 coding DNA: TGTGCCAGCAGCTCGGGCAGGCCTACTTCACCCCTCCACTTT. Combining the CDR3 with reference TRBV5-6 and TRBJ1-6 gives the whole variable domain DAGVTQSPTHLIKTRGQQVTLRCSPKSGHDTVSWYQQALGQGPQFIFQYYEEEERQRGNFPDRFSGHQFPNYSSELNVNALLLGDSALYLCASSSGRPTSPLHFGNGTRLTVT.

A few counts support this clonotype. The rearrangement uses TRBV2 and TRBJ2-7, with 7 bases identical to TRBD1. Trimming cost V 6 bases and J 1 base; bases outside gene matches: 9. The CDR3 has 15 amino acids. From germline, CDR1 is SNHLY and CDR2 FYNNEI. CDR3 sequence (DNA): TGTGCCAGCAGACCCGGAACAGGGGAGTCCTACGAGCAGTACGTC. This sequence encodes CASRPGTGESYEQYV.

In this sample, this clonotype turned up a few times. J is TRBJ2-6 and V is TRBV7-9; D remains ambiguous. V lost 5 bases and J lost 0, with 11 bases in between. Germline-derived CDR1 and CDR2 are SEHNR and FQNEAQ (reference sequence). This CDR3 contains 16 residues. CDR3 amino acids: CASSRPESSGANVLTF. The CDR3 nucleotides are TGTGCCAGCAGCCGCCCCGAGAGCTCTGGGGCCAACGTCCTGACTTTC.

There are many counts of this clonotype. The gene calls are TRBV7-9 and TRBJ1-6; D is unclear. Germline V CDR1 and CDR2: SEHNR, FQNEAQ (reference sequence). V was cut by 3 bases and J by 9 bases, with 15 bases left in between. The CDR3 covers 15 residues. CDR3 DNA: TGTGCCAGCAGCTTTTTAGAGGGATCGCGTTCACCCCTCCACTTT. Protein: CASSFLEGSRSPLHF.

The genes are TRBV12-3 or TRBV12-4 and TRBJ2-2, with D unresolved. V gave up 5 bases and J gave up 1 base, with 14 bases separating them. This CDR3 has 16 amino acids. CDR3 nucleotide sequence: TGTGCCAGCAGTCCTCCCTCCAGAGAGAACACCGGGGAGCTGTTTTTT. This translates into CASSPPSRENTGELFF.

This clonotype was detected many times. The chain is built from TRBV7-9 and TRBJ2-1; D gene uncertain. The germline V and J ends were trimmed by 1 base and 14 bases, with 12 bases remaining between them. Germline V gene lookup returns CDR1 SEHNR and CDR2 FQNEAQ (reference sequence). The CDR3 is 12 residues long. DNA for the CDR3: TGTGCCAGCAGCTTAGAAGGTGTTCTCGAGTTCTTC. It yields the protein CASSLEGVLEFF. Filled out from reference TRBV7-9 and TRBJ2-1, the complete variable domain reads DTGVSQNPRHKITKRGQNVTFRCDPISEHNRLYWYRQTLGQGPEFLTYFQNEAQLEKSRLLSDRFSAERPKGSFSTLEIQRTEQGDSAMYLCASSLEGVLEFFGPGTRLTVL.

The table lists this clonotype with a few counts. This CDR3 is CASSLGPGASYEQYV. In DNA, the CDR3 is TGTGCCAGCAGCTTGGGTCCAGGGGCTTCCTACGAGCAGTACGTC. The chain joins TRBV5-4 to TRBJ2-7, with a weak D call TRBD1 (6 bases). This CDR3 has 15 amino acids. The ends were cut back, 0 bases at V and 1 base at J, with 11 bases in the middle. Germline V gene sequence: CDR1 SGHNT, CDR2 YYREEE (reference sequence).

This clonotype was observed a handful of times. This rearrangement joins TRBV14 to TRBJ2-2, with a possible D match to TRBD2 (6 bases). Germline V lookup: CDR1 SGHDN, CDR2 FVKESK. CDR3 length: 13 amino acids. The V gene lost 6 bases and the J gene lost 8 bases, with 13 bases spanning the gap. Written as DNA, the CDR3 is TGTGCCAGCAGATACGGGGGTTCGGGGGAGCTGTTTTTT. It specifies CASRYGGSGELFF. Full variable domain (missing parts from reference TRBV14 and TRBJ2-2): EAGVTQFPSHSVIEKGQTVTLRCDPISGHDNLYWYRRVMGKEIKFLLHFVKESKQDESGMPNNRFLAERTGGTYSTLKVQPAELEDSGVYFCASRYGGSGELFFGEGSRLTVL.

This clonotype was counted at least ten times. The chain is built from TRBV7-9 and TRBJ2-7; 7 bases line up with TRBD2. The CDR3 is 13 amino acids. Germline V gene sequence: CDR1 SEHNR, CDR2 FQNEAQ (reference sequence). J lost 5 bases, V lost 0 bases, and 1 base had no gene match. The CDR3 reads CASSLAGGDEQYV. CDR3 in DNA: TGTGCCAGCAGCTTAGCGGGAGGGGACGAGCAGTACGTC.

The chain joins TRBV7-9 to TRBJ2-1; D is unresolved. Trimming cost V 1 base and J 0 bases, with 10 bases left between them. Looked up from germline, CDR1 is SEHNR and CDR2 is FQNEAQ (reference sequence). The CDR3 totals 16 residues. Here the CDR3 reads CASSLGSQASYNEQFF. DNA of the CDR3: TGTGCCAGCAGCTTAGGGAGCCAGGCCTCCTACAATGAGCAGTTCTTC.

The J gene is TRBJ2-7, the V gene TRBV12-3 or TRBV12-4, with 12 bases identical to TRBD1. This CDR3 is 15 amino acids long. V was clipped by 6 bases and J by 4 bases; unmatched bases: 7. The CDR3, as DNA: TGTGCCAGCAGCGATGGGACAGGGGGCTTTTACGAGCAGTACGTC. It yields the protein CASSDGTGGFYEQYV.

This clonotype was observed a few times. Relative to the germline gene, one junction end is altered; a read error may explain this. The CDR3 is CASSLLGVNTGELFF. The DNA of the CDR3 is TGTGCTAGCAGCTTACTGGGGGTAAACACCGGGGAGCTGTTTTTT. The chain combines TRBV7-7 with TRBJ2-2; TRBD1 or TRBD2 may be the D gene (5 bases each). The CDR3 loop spans 15 amino acids. Germline V gene data show CDR1 as SSHAT and CDR2 as FNYEAQ (reference sequence).

In its sample, this clonotype was seen many times. This sequence joins TRBV7-2 and TRBJ2-1; D is unclear. The germline V gene has CDR1 SGHTA and CDR2 FQGNSA. The CDR3 is 11 amino acids. The germline V and J ends were trimmed by 7 bases and 5 bases, with 6 bases remaining between them. The CDR3 sequence is CASTPDNEQFF. The DNA for the CDR3 is TGTGCCAGCACCCCCGACAATGAGCAGTTCTTC.

This clonotype was seen more than once but under ten times. The rearrangement uses TRBV2 and TRBJ1-4; D unclear. Germline assignment: CDR1 SNHLY and CDR2 FYNNEI. This CDR3 comprises 14 residues. The germline V and J ends were trimmed by 2 bases and 6 bases, with 10 bases remaining between them. This CDR3 reads CASSESAVDEKLFF. As DNA, the CDR3 is TGTGCCAGCAGTGAATCGGCCGTAGATGAAAAACTGTTTTTT.

The genes are TRBV9 and TRBJ1-1, with no clear D. This CDR3 is built from 13 residues. With 0 bases removed from V and 2 bases from J, the gap between germline ends came to 5 bases. From germline, CDR1 is SGDLS and CDR2 YYNGEE. The CDR3 reads CASSVVANTEAFF. The CDR3 coding sequence is TGTGCCAGCAGCGTAGTAGCTAACACTGAAGCTTTCTTT.

This clonotype occurred a few times. This chain joins TRBV4-3 and TRBJ1-1; the D is unclear. Trimming left V 2 bases short and J 7 bases short, with 11 bases between. The CDR3 sequence is 13 residues long. Germline V gives CDR1 LGHNA, CDR2 YSLEER. The CDR3 DNA reads as TGCGCCAGCAGCCAAAACTCGGGAGGTGAAGCTTTCTTT. Translating gives CASSQNSGGEAFF.

The rearrangement joins TRBV6-2 or TRBV6-3 to TRBJ2-2; D ambiguous. Germline V CDR1 and CDR2: MNHEY, SVGEGT. The CDR3 spans 12 residues. The CDR3 coding sequence is TGTGTCACAACCCTTGATTATGGGGAGCTGTTTTTT. It is translated as CVTTLDYGELFF.